The entry below gives a single T cell receptor beta chain sequence along with its context. The data were obtained in a study of technical replicates of blood from four donors. The repertoire was sequenced with immunoSEQ multiplex PCR; TCRdb's copy has only in-frame clones and lacks some. The sample lists roughly 87,000 clones, 90% to 95% occurring once. The CDR3 sequence is 15 residues long. CDR1 is MNHNS and CDR2 is SASEGT in the germline V gene. V was clipped by 6 bases and J by 0 bases; unmatched bases: 5. This clonotype was sampled from a human donor in good health. V gene TRBV6-1 combines with J gene TRBJ2-3; 8 bases align to TRBD1. The sample comprised T cells isolated from PBMCs. The CDR3 coding sequence is TGTGCCAGCAGGGAACAGGGGGTTAGCACAGATACGCAGTATTTT. Translated: CASREQGVSTDTQYF.